Shown below are 8 T cell receptor beta chains from a single sample sequenced in a study of cytomegalovirus exposure and HLA in healthy donors. This PCR relied on a set of 60 Vbeta primers and 13 Jbeta primers. Sequencing was performed with immunoSEQ multiplex PCR; in TCRdb, only in-frame clones are kept and a portion is missing. The sample gives some 200,000 clones, over 65% of which show up once; roughly 0.62% is in the top ten. Sequenced: PBMCs. All receptors come from a man aged 18 to 30 in good health and CMV-seronegative.

On this clone: Compared with germline, one end of the junction differs, possibly owing to a read error. The rearrangement joins TRBV7-9 to TRBJ2-4; maybe TRBD2 (6 bases). Germline values: CDR1 SEHNR, CDR2 FQNEAQ (reference sequence). This CDR3 has 13 residues. CDR3 residues: CSSSPFGGNIQYF. CDR3 bases: TGTTCCAGCAGCCCCTTCGGGGGAAACATTCAGTACTTC.

This clone was observed a single time. The genes are TRBV6-5 and TRBJ1-2; 8 nucleotides align to TRBD1. Per the germline V gene, CDR1 is MNHEY and CDR2 is SVGAGI. This CDR3 comprises 13 residues. V dropped 0 bases and J dropped 8; count of bases not matched to a gene: 2. CDR3 sequence (DNA): TGTGCCAGCAGTTACTCGGGGACAGGCGGCTACACCTTC. Its protein product is CASSYSGTGGYTF.

The gene calls are TRBV10-3 and TRBJ1-1, with D perhaps matching TRBD1 (5 bases). Germline V gives CDR1 ENHRY, CDR2 SYGVKD. CDR3 length: 15 amino acids. V lost 0 bases, J lost 4 bases, and 12 bases lay in between. CDR3 loop: CAISESGQGGTEAFF. CDR3 coding DNA: TGTGCCATCAGTGAGTCGGGGCAGGGTGGCACTGAAGCTTTCTTT.

The chain is built from TRBV29-1 and TRBJ1-1; 7 bases align to TRBD1. The CDR3 runs to 13 residues. Unmatched junction bases numbered 6, after V lost 7 bases and J lost 1 base. Per the germline V gene, CDR1 is SQVTM and CDR2 is ANQGSEA. CDR3 coding DNA: TGCAGCGCCTACAGGGGTGGGAACACTGAAGCTTTCTTT. The encoded protein is CSAYRGGNTEAFF.

This clone was observed once. The CDR3 region has the DNA TGTGCCAGCAGCTTAAATTCTGCGGGTACCTACAATGAGCAGTTCTTC. The encoded protein is CASSLNSAGTYNEQFF. The chain carries TRBV7-3 and TRBJ2-1; D perhaps matches TRBD2 (5 bases). Trimming stripped 1 base from V and 2 bases from J, with 12 bases between. Germline CDR1 reads SGHTA; CDR2 reads FQGTGA. CDR3 size: 16 residues.

The chain carries TRBV28 and TRBJ1-1; D ambiguous. The germline V gene encodes CDR1 MDHEN and CDR2 SYDVKM. The CDR3 contains 14 residues. V lost 8 bases to trimming and J lost 0 bases, with 13 bases between them. Here the CDR3 DNA reads TGTGCCAGCCGGGAGGGATCAATGAACACTGAAGCTTTCTTT. This gives the protein CASREGSMNTEAFF.

The chain uses TRBV7-9 and TRBJ2-5; tentatively, D is TRBD1 (6 bases). V gave up 5 bases and J gave up 0 bases, with 7 bases separating them. The CDR3 is made up of 13 amino acids. Germline lookup yields CDR1 SEHNR and CDR2 FQNEAQ (reference sequence). The CDR3: CASSRDNQETQYF. As DNA, the CDR3 is TGTGCCAGCAGCCGGGACAACCAAGAGACCCAGTACTTC. The variable domain in full, with the rest retrieved from reference TRBV7-9 and TRBJ2-5, is DTGVSQNPRHKITKRGQNVTFRCDPISEHNRLYWYRQTLGQGPEFLTYFQNEAQLEKSRLLSDRFSAERPKGSFSTLEIQRTEQGDSAMYLCASSRDNQETQYFGPGTRLLVL.

This clone showed up just once. The chain couples TRBV28 to TRBJ2-7, with TRBD2 as a possible D gene (5 bases). Trimming stripped 2 bases from V and 5 bases from J, with 19 bases between. Per the germline V gene, CDR1 is MDHEN and CDR2 is SYDVKM. The CDR3 loop spans 16 amino acids. In nucleotides, the CDR3 is TGTGCCAGCAGTTTAGCCTCCGGGAACCGAGGGCACGAGCAGTACTTC. Its translation: CASSLASGNRGHEQYF.